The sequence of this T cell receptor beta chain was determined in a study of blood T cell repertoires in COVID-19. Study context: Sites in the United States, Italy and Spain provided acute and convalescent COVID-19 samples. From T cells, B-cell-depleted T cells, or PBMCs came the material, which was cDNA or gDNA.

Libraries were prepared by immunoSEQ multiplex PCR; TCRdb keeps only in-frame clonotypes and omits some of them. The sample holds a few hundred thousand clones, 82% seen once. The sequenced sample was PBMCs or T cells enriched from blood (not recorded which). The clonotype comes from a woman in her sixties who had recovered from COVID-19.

As DNA, the CDR3 is TGTGCCAGCAACCTGGGCGGCGGGGAGCCCCAGCATTTT. This sequence encodes CASNLGGGEPQHF. V usage is TRBV2 and J usage is TRBJ1-5; D is unresolved. V was pared by 7 bases and J by 8 bases, with 15 bases between. CDR3 length: 13 amino acids. Germline V CDR1 and CDR2: SNHLY, FYNNEI.